Shown below are 30 T cell receptor beta chains from a single sample sequenced in a study of post-analysis software for immune sequencing data. Included in the TCR beta cDNA libraries were unique molecular identifiers. TCRdb re-analysed the PCR reads in MiXCR, keeping a single row per CDR3 protein. The sample holds 600,000 to 700,000 distinct CDR3 sequences, approximately 60% seen once. Regarding the study as a whole: A few TRBV segments occurring more often in patients than controls included TRBV5-6, TRBV5-1 and TRBV20-1.

Their antigens remain unidentified. Sequencing was performed on blood. The origin of the receptors is a girl aged 2 to 10 with multiple sclerosis.

A few counts support this clonotype. The chain employs TRBV12-3 or TRBV12-4 and TRBJ1-5; no clear D gene. The CDR3 spans 14 residues. Trimming removed 3 bases at V and 2 bases at J, with 8 bases between. CDR3 bases: TGTGCCAGCAGTTTCGACGCGGGCAATCAGCCCCAGCATTTT. Amino acids: CASSFDAGNQPQHF.

This rearrangement joins TRBV29-1 to TRBJ1-2, with no clear D. Trimming shortened V by 0 bases and J by 4 bases, and 6 bases separated the two germline ends. Looked up from germline, CDR1 is SQVTM and CDR2 is ANQGSEA. The CDR3 has 12 residues. In nucleotides, the CDR3 is TGCAGCGTTGAAGATGCACTCTATGGCTACACCTTC. The encoded protein is CSVEDALYGYTF. Full variable domain (outside the CDR3, taken from reference TRBV29-1 and TRBJ1-2): SAVISQKPSRDICQRGTSLTIQCQVDSQVTMMFWYRQQPGQSLTLIATANQGSEATYESGFVIDKFPISRPNLTFSTLTVSNMSPEDSSIYLCSVEDALYGYTFGSGTRLTVV.

V usage is TRBV6-2 or TRBV6-3 and J usage is TRBJ2-5; D is ambiguous. The assigned J gene may be wrong: the sequence end matches TRBJ2-7 better. Germline V gene lookup returns CDR1 MNHEY and CDR2 SVGEGT. The CDR3 consists of 13 residues. CDR3 DNA sequence: TGTGCCAGCAGGACCCCCGATCTCTACGAGCAGTACTTC. Translation: CASRTPDLYEQYF.

This clonotype was picked up one time. This CDR3 is CASRDKGEGTDTQYF. The CDR3 DNA sequence: TGTGCCAGCAGGGATAAAGGGGAGGGCACAGATACGCAGTATTTT. This rearrangement joins TRBV19 to TRBJ2-3; D possibly corresponds to TRBD2 (6 bases). The CDR3 runs 15 residues. Per the germline V gene, CDR1 is LNHDA and CDR2 is SQIVND (reference sequence). Trimming took off 9 bases at V and 1 base at J, with 17 bases between the two ends.

This chain connects TRBV7-2 to TRBJ2-1; D is perhaps TRBD1 or TRBD2 (5 bases each). The ends were cut back, 3 bases at V and 13 bases at J, with 19 bases in the middle. The CDR3 consists of 14 residues. Germline values: CDR1 SGHTA, CDR2 FQGNSA. The CDR3 here is CASSLISMGEKQFF. DNA for the CDR3: TGTGCCAGCAGCTTGATTAGTATGGGGGAAAAACAGTTCTTC. Complete variable domain (other parts from reference TRBV7-2 and TRBJ2-1): GAGVSQSPSNKVTEKGKDVELRCDPISGHTALYWYRQSLGQGLEFLIYFQGNSAPDKSGLPSDRFSAERTGGSVSTLTIQRTQQEDSAVYLCASSLISMGEKQFFGPGTRLTVL.

The V and J genes are TRBV7-9 and TRBJ2-1; D possibly corresponds to TRBD1 (6 bases). Per germline, CDR1 SEHNR and CDR2 FQNEAQ (reference sequence). Trimming cost V 7 bases and J 6 bases, with 10 bases left between them. The CDR3 loop spans 12 amino acids. In DNA, the CDR3 is TGTGCCAGCACCAAACAGGGCAATGAGCAGTTCTTC. It specifies CASTKQGNEQFF.

The genes are TRBV12-3 or TRBV12-4 and TRBJ2-5; TRBD1 matches 7 bases. Trimming cost V 6 bases and J 3 bases; bases outside gene matches: 10. This CDR3 is built from 15 residues. The CDR3 sequence: CASSEGQGVKETQYF. The DNA of the CDR3 is TGTGCCAGCAGCGAGGGGCAGGGGGTAAAAGAGACCCAGTACTTC.

The gene calls are TRBV20-1 and TRBJ2-1; a weak D match, TRBD2 (6 bases). The CDR3 is 15 residues long. V was shortened by 4 bases and J by 0 bases, with 13 bases between the two germline ends. Germline lookup yields CDR1 DFQATT and CDR2 SNEGSKA (reference sequence). The CDR3 DNA reads as TGCAGTGCTACCGGCGGGACCTTCTCCTACAATGAGCAGTTCTTC. Amino acid sequence: CSATGGTFSYNEQFF.

This clonotype was picked up one time. V gene TRBV6-5 combines with J gene TRBJ1-4, with D possibly matching TRBD1 (5 bases). CDR1 is MNHEY and CDR2 is SVGAGI in the germline V gene. V dropped 2 bases and J dropped 2 bases, with 9 bases sitting between them. The CDR3 loop spans 15 amino acids. CDR3 nucleotide sequence: TGTGCCAGCAGTTACAGCGGGGCTACTAATGAAAAACTGTTTTTT. Its protein is CASSYSGATNEKLFF.

J is TRBJ2-7 and V is TRBV20-1; 9 nucleotides agree with TRBD2. CDR3 size: 14 residues. J gave up 3 bases and V 5 bases, and 8 bases lay outside the gene matches. Germline-derived CDR1 and CDR2 are DFQATT and SNEGSKA (reference sequence). CDR3 residues: CSAPSGTSRYEQYF. CDR3 sequence (DNA): TGCAGTGCTCCTTCCGGGACTAGCCGCTACGAGCAGTACTTC.

This sequence joins TRBV12-3 or TRBV12-4 and TRBJ1-2, with D unclear. This CDR3 has 17 amino acids. V lost 1 base and J 6 bases, leaving 21 bases between the germline ends. The chain's CDR3 is CASSLGRGVRFGDGYTF. For the CDR3, the DNA is TGTGCCAGCAGTTTAGGACGGGGAGTTCGTTTTGGGGATGGCTACACCTTC.

The rearrangement links TRBV6-5 to TRBJ2-1; 7 nucleotides line up with TRBD1. V shed 0 bases, J shed 5 bases, and the junction held 13 bases outside the gene matches. CDR1 is MNHEY, CDR2 SVGAGI, per germline. This CDR3 spans 18 amino acids. The CDR3 DNA follows: TGTGCCAGCAGTTACTCGAAGAGGGGGCCGAAGAGCCACAATGAGCAGTTCTTC. Encoded protein: CASSYSKRGPKSHNEQFF.

This clonotype was seen a handful of times. This rearrangement joins TRBV29-1 to TRBJ2-4, with 9 bases lining up with TRBD1. The CDR3 has 15 amino acids. CDR1 and CDR2 (germline): SQVTM, ANQGSEA. With V trimmed by 4 bases and J by 8 bases, 12 bases remained unmatched. Here the CDR3 DNA reads TGCAGCGTTGGGGGACCGGGACAGGGAATCGACATTCAGTACTTC. It encodes CSVGGPGQGIDIQYF.

This clonotype came up a few times. The genes are TRBV11-2 and TRBJ2-1; TRBD2 agrees at 8 bases. The CDR3 has 15 amino acids. Germline CDR1 SGHAT, CDR2 FQNNGV. The V segment lost 5 bases and the J segment 8 bases; nucleotides outside the gene matches: 11. DNA of the CDR3: TGTGCCAGCAGCCCCCCCGGCGGGGGGCAGGATGAGCAGTTCTTC. It encodes CASSPPGGGQDEQFF.

V and J are TRBV20-1 and TRBJ2-1; 13 bases align to TRBD2. V dropped 4 bases and J dropped 7; count of bases not matched to a gene: 1. Germline V lookup: CDR1 DFQATT, CDR2 SNEGSKA (reference sequence). CDR3 size: 13 residues. In DNA form, the CDR3 reads TGCAGTGCTAAGGGACTAGCGGGGAATGAGCAGTTCTTC. It translates to CSAKGLAGNEQFF.

There are a few counts of this clonotype. This sequence joins TRBV7-8 and TRBJ2-7; possible D gene TRBD2, 7 bases. The CDR3 runs to 14 residues. The ends were cut back, 1 base at V and 6 bases at J, with 13 bases in the middle. CDR1 is SGHVS, CDR2 FQNEAQ, per germline. CDR3 sequence: CASSLGEGVSEQYF. The DNA of the CDR3 is TGTGCCAGCAGCTTAGGGGAGGGGGTGAGCGAGCAGTACTTC. The full variable domain, rest sourced from reference TRBV7-8 and TRBJ2-7, is GAGVSQSPRYKVAKRGQDVALRCDPISGHVSLFWYQQALGQGPEFLTYFQNEAQLDKSGLPSDRFFAERPEGSVSTLKIQRTQQEDSAVYLCASSLGEGVSEQYFGPGTRLTVT.

The V gene is TRBV14, the J gene TRBJ2-3, with 10 bases identical to TRBD2. Germline values: CDR1 SGHDN, CDR2 FVKESK. Unmatched junction bases numbered 6, after V lost 1 base and J lost 5 bases. This CDR3 region has 16 residues. In DNA, the CDR3 is TGTGCCAGCAGCCAAGTAAGCGGGGGGGCCGGAGATACGCAGTATTTT. This translates into CASSQVSGGAGDTQYF.

This chain links TRBV20-1 with TRBJ2-1; the match to TRBD2 covers 7 bases. The CDR3 totals 13 residues. Germline CDR1 DFQATT, CDR2 SNEGSKA (reference sequence). With 5 bases clipped from V and 10 bases from J, the junction kept 11 bases outside the gene matches. In DNA, the CDR3 is TGCAGTGCTGGAGGACTAGGCCACAGGGAGCAGTTCTTC. It yields the protein CSAGGLGHREQFF.

The chain employs TRBV4-1 and TRBJ1-2; D possibly corresponds to TRBD1 (6 bases). Germline V gives CDR1 MGHRA, CDR2 YSYEKL. Trimming removed 0 bases from V and 2 bases from J, with 10 bases in between. The CDR3 has 15 amino acids. The CDR3 spells CASSQDTGANYGYTF. The CDR3 nucleotides are TGCGCCAGCAGCCAAGATACGGGGGCGAACTATGGCTACACCTTC.

The chain uses TRBV29-1 and TRBJ2-1; 10 bases match TRBD1. The CDR3 covers 16 residues. Germline loops: CDR1 SQVTM, CDR2 ANQGSEA. After removal of 2 bases from V and 4 bases from J, the junction contained 8 bases not matched to a gene. CDR3 bases: TGCAGCGTTGAAATGGGCGGACAGGGGGGGTACAATGAGCAGTTCTTC. It codes for CSVEMGGQGGYNEQFF.

This clonotype was detected only once. J is TRBJ2-5 and V is TRBV27, with 9 positions matching TRBD2. This CDR3 comprises 18 residues. The trim removed 5 bases at V and 5 bases at J, leaving 18 bases unmatched. CDR1 is MNHEY and CDR2 is SMNVEV in the germline V gene (reference sequence). CDR3 protein: CASSPFLHSGSIWETQYF. CDR3 nucleotide sequence: TGTGCCAGCAGTCCCTTCCTTCATAGCGGGAGTATTTGGGAGACCCAGTACTTC.

The V call is TRBV20-1, the J call TRBJ1-2, with D tentatively TRBD1 (5 bases). There are 15 residues in the CDR3. V lost 0 bases and J lost 4, with 15 bases in between. CDR1 is DFQATT, CDR2 SNEGSKA, per germline (reference sequence). The CDR3 nucleotides are TGCAGTGCTAGAGATCCCGGGGGTATTTCCTATGGCTACACCTTC. It encodes CSARDPGGISYGYTF.

This clonotype was counted only a few times. This chain links TRBV12-3 or TRBV12-4 with TRBJ1-2; maybe TRBD1 (6 bases). Trimming left V 6 bases short and J 8 bases short, with 16 bases between. The CDR3 has 13 residues. The CDR3 bases are TGTGCCAGCAGCCCCGGAACAGGGATCGGCTACACCTTC. Its protein is CASSPGTGIGYTF.

This clonotype was observed a few times. The chain combines TRBV5-1 with TRBJ2-1; D not resolved. This CDR3 comprises 14 residues. The ends were cut back, 3 bases at V and 3 bases at J, with 10 bases in the middle. The germline V gene has CDR1 SGHRS and CDR2 YFSETQ. Here the CDR3 DNA reads TGCGCCAGCAGCTCCCTACGGATCTACAATGAGCAGTTCTTC. Translated, it gives CASSSLRIYNEQFF.

This clonotype was counted only a few times. J is TRBJ2-1 and V is TRBV12-3 or TRBV12-4; possible D gene TRBD2, 5 bases. Trimming took 2 bases from V and 0 from J, leaving 14 bases between them. The CDR3 consists of 17 residues. The CDR3 coding sequence is TGTGCCAGCAGTTTAACCCGGAGGCCGAGCTCCTACAATGAGCAGTTCTTC. As protein: CASSLTRRPSSYNEQFF.

This clonotype was counted between two and nine times. The rearrangement uses TRBV12-3 or TRBV12-4 and TRBJ2-3; 9 bases line up with TRBD2. The CDR3 is 18 residues long. The V and J ends lost 0 bases and 2 bases, in that order; junction bases with no gene match: 9. DNA for the CDR3: TGTGCCAGCAGTTTAGCCAAGGCGTTAGCGGGAGACACAGATACGCAGTATTTT. This gives the protein CASSLAKALAGDTDTQYF.

This clonotype showed up just a few times. The genes are TRBV12-3 or TRBV12-4 and TRBJ2-3; no firm D call. This CDR3 has 11 amino acids. Trimming took off 7 bases at V and 7 bases at J, with 9 bases between the two ends. Here the CDR3 reads CASTPGNTQYF. CDR3 coding DNA: TGTGCCAGCACGCCGGGTAATACGCAGTATTTT.

V usage is TRBV6-6 and J usage is TRBJ2-7; possible D gene TRBD1, 6 bases. The CDR3 totals 11 residues. The germline gives CDR1 MNHNY, CDR2 SVGAGI (reference sequence). Trimming took off 4 bases at V and 12 bases at J, with 13 bases between the two ends. The CDR3 bases are TGTGCCAGCAGTTGGGTGGACAGCTGGTACTTC. This translates into CASSWVDSWYF.

This clonotype appeared a few times. The chain has TRBV20-1 and TRBJ2-7, with a possible D match to TRBD1 (5 bases). Trimming cost V 6 bases and J 0 bases, with 12 bases left between them. Germline V CDR1 and CDR2: DFQATT, SNEGSKA (reference sequence). The CDR3 consists of 13 residues. The CDR3 loop reads CSARPDSSYEQYF. The CDR3 DNA follows: TGCAGTGCGAGACCTGACAGCTCCTACGAGCAGTACTTC.

This clonotype was recorded a few times. This CDR3 reads CAISESAGLGHLPDGYTF. CDR3 DNA: TGTGCCATCAGTGAGTCCGCCGGTTTGGGGCATCTCCCGGATGGCTACACCTTC. The V and J genes are TRBV10-3 and TRBJ1-2, with a possible D match to TRBD1 (5 bases). This CDR3 region has 18 residues. Looked up from germline, CDR1 is ENHRY and CDR2 is SYGVKD. V was shortened by 0 bases and J by 6 bases, with 23 bases between the two germline ends.